This passage covers 4 T cell receptor beta chains from one sample sequenced in a study of Ad26.COV2.S vaccination and SARS-CoV-2 variants. The treatment denotes: around 19 received Ad26.COV2.S at low or high dose, single or two shots; about five received placebo; per-sample allocation not given. Sampling was done on day 63 after the first vaccine or placebo injection. Clones were sequenced by immunoSEQ multiplex PCR, and TCRdb holds only the in-frame ones, with some missing. This table has roughly 700,000 clones, roughly 90% appearing once. The input for sequencing was peripheral blood, taken in a trial of Ad26.COV2.S vaccine versus placebo. These TCRs come from a person aged 18-60 years who received the Ad26.COV2.S COVID-19 vaccine or a placebo.

Ten or more counts support this clone. The genes are TRBV19 and TRBJ2-3; a weak D match, TRBD1 (6 bases). With 8 bases removed from V and 0 bases from J, the gap between germline ends came to 12 bases. Looked up from germline, CDR1 is LNHDA and CDR2 is SQIVND (reference sequence). This CDR3 is built from 14 residues. CDR3 amino acids: CASRDTSSTDTQYF. The CDR3 DNA sequence: TGTGCCAGTCGGGACACCTCTAGCACAGATACGCAGTATTTT.

This chain connects TRBV5-1 to TRBJ2-3; the D gene is possibly TRBD1 (6 bases). Germline-derived CDR1 and CDR2 are SGHRS and YFSETQ. CDR3 length: 15 residues. Trimming cost V 3 bases and J 3 bases, with 14 bases left between them. Written as DNA, the CDR3 is TGCGCCAGCAGCTCGTGGGGGCTCCCAACAGATACGCAGTATTTT. As protein: CASSSWGLPTDTQYF.

V gene TRBV5-4 combines with J gene TRBJ2-1, with D unclear. CDR3 length equals 14 residues. Trimming shortened V by 4 bases and J by 5 bases, and 13 bases separated the two germline ends. Germline assignment: CDR1 SGHNT and CDR2 YYREEE (reference sequence). This chain's CDR3 is CASSPFGRDNEQFF. CDR3 coding DNA: TGTGCCAGCAGCCCCTTCGGACGGGACAATGAGCAGTTCTTC.

V usage is TRBV15 and J usage is TRBJ2-3; perhaps TRBD1 as D (6 bases). Germline values: CDR1 LNHNV, CDR2 YYDKDF (reference sequence). Trimming took off 3 bases at V and 0 bases at J, with 19 bases between the two ends. CDR3 length: 18 amino acids. CDR3 DNA sequence: TGTGCCACCAGCAGGGCGAGGACAGATCCCCTTAGCACAGATACGCAGTATTTT. Translating it yields CATSRARTDPLSTDTQYF.